Listed here are 30 T cell receptor beta chains from one sample, sequenced in a study of blood T cell repertoires in COVID-19. TCRdb's copy holds only in-frame clones and misses some; the assay was immunoSEQ multiplex PCR. The table lists tens of thousands of clones, 88% of them singletons. The sequenced sample consisted of PBMCs or T cells enriched from blood (not recorded which). The receptor set was obtained from a woman aged 40 to 50 who had recovered from COVID-19.

V and J are TRBV5-4 and TRBJ2-2; TRBD2 aligns across 11 bases. CDR1 and CDR2 from the germline V gene are SGHNT and YYREEE (reference sequence). V shed 5 bases, J shed 5 bases, and the junction held 17 bases outside the gene matches. This CDR3 spans 19 amino acids. CDR3 in amino acids: CASSRGLAGPRTATGELFF. As DNA, the CDR3 is TGTGCCAGCAGTCGAGGACTAGCGGGCCCCCGAACCGCGACCGGGGAGCTGTTTTTT. Full variable domain (missing parts from reference TRBV5-4 and TRBJ2-2): ETGVTQSPTHLIKTRGQQVTLRCSSQSGHNTVSWYQQALGQGPQFIFQYYREEENGRGNFPPRFSGLQFPNYSSELNVNALELDDSALYLCASSRGLAGPRTATGELFFGEGSRLTVL.

J is TRBJ1-1 and V is TRBV3-1 (or the pseudogene TRBV3-2); D possibly corresponds to TRBD1 (5 bases). Germline CDR1 reads LGHDT; CDR2 reads YNNKEL (reference sequence). Trimming removed 1 base from V and 8 bases from J, with 17 bases in between. CDR3 length: 15 residues. CDR3: CASSQVEGLGGEAFF. The CDR3 coding sequence is TGTGCCAGCAGCCAAGTGGAAGGCCTTGGGGGGGAAGCTTTCTTT.

The count of this clone is one. J is TRBJ1-1 and V is TRBV27; D is uncertain. V was trimmed by 3 bases and J by 1 base, leaving 9 bases between them. This CDR3 has 14 residues. CDR1 and CDR2 from the germline V gene are MNHEY and SMNVEV (reference sequence). CDR3: CASSFGVANTEAFF. The DNA for the CDR3 is TGTGCCAGCAGTTTCGGGGTTGCGAACACTGAAGCTTTCTTT.

The V call is TRBV5-1, the J call TRBJ1-1; unclear D gene. CDR1 is SGHRS and CDR2 is YFSETQ in the germline V gene. There are 16 residues in the CDR3. Trimming took off 4 bases at V and 4 bases at J, with 20 bases between the two ends. The CDR3 region is CASSPRSGVTGTEAFF. The CDR3 DNA follows: TGCGCCAGCAGCCCACGAAGCGGGGTAACGGGCACTGAAGCTTTCTTT.

This sequence joins TRBV29-1 and TRBJ1-1, with TRBD1 matching over 7 bases. Germline CDR1 is SQVTM and CDR2 is ANQGSEA. V dropped 5 bases and J dropped 0; count of bases not matched to a gene: 3. There are 13 residues in the CDR3. The DNA for the CDR3 is TGCAGCGTTAGGACAGGCGTGAACACTGAAGCTTTCTTT. Its protein is CSVRTGVNTEAFF.

The chain has TRBV6-1 and TRBJ1-2; D ambiguous. Germline CDR1 reads MNHNS; CDR2 reads SASEGT. Trimming removed 1 base from V and 3 bases from J, with 12 bases in between. This CDR3 comprises 15 residues. The CDR3 here is CASSEVGGKDYGYTF. CDR3 in DNA: TGTGCCAGCAGTGAAGTTGGAGGGAAGGACTATGGCTACACCTTC.

This clone was found once. The V gene is TRBV12-5, the J gene TRBJ1-5; no definite D call. The CDR3 sequence is 13 residues long. V lost 5 bases and J 16 bases, leaving 21 bases between the germline ends. Germline V gene lookup returns CDR1 LGHNT and CDR2 FRNRAP. The CDR3 region has the DNA TGTGCTAGTGGTCCTCCCAACTCTAACCGGTACCATTTT. Translated, it gives CASGPPNSNRYHF.

The J gene is TRBJ2-5, the V gene TRBV5-4; 12 positions match TRBD2. This CDR3 region has 17 residues. Germline V gene sequence: CDR1 SGHNT, CDR2 YYREEE (reference sequence). The V segment lost 0 bases and the J segment 3 bases; nucleotides outside the gene matches: 6. The CDR3 is CASSLGLAGGVEETQYF. The CDR3 DNA reads TGTGCCAGCAGCTTGGGTCTAGCGGGGGGGGTAGAAGAGACCCAGTACTTC.

V usage is TRBV29-1 and J usage is TRBJ1-1; D possibly corresponds to TRBD1 (5 bases). Germline CDR1 reads SQVTM; CDR2 reads ANQGSEA. The CDR3 runs 15 residues. The germline V and J ends were trimmed by 2 bases and 0 bases, with 13 bases remaining between them. The CDR3 region is CSVEPHGGVNTEAFF. CDR3 nucleotide sequence: TGCAGCGTTGAACCCCATGGGGGGGTGAACACTGAAGCTTTCTTT.

This chain connects TRBV25-1 to TRBJ1-2, with D perhaps TRBD1 (5 bases). V lost 3 bases, J lost 8 bases, and 16 bases lay in between. CDR1 MGHDK and CDR2 SYGVNS come from the germline V gene. CDR3 size: 14 residues. CDR3 coding DNA: TGTGCCAGCAGTGATTCGGGCAGGGAACGCGGCTACACCTTC. Translated: CASSDSGRERGYTF.

This clone was found a few times. The genes are TRBV12-5 and TRBJ2-2; D may be TRBD1 (5 bases). V lost 3 bases and J 5 bases, leaving 10 bases between the germline ends. This CDR3 contains 14 residues. CDR1 and CDR2 from the germline V gene are LGHNT and FRNRAP. In DNA, the CDR3 is TGTGCTAGTGGTTTCAGGGAAGGAACCGGGGAGCTGTTTTTT. Encoded protein: CASGFREGTGELFF.

The V and J genes are TRBV5-1 and TRBJ2-3, with 7 positions matching TRBD1. Trimming removed 0 bases from V and 5 bases from J; junction bases left unmatched: 3. In germline, CDR1 is SGHRS, CDR2 YFSETQ. The CDR3 length is 14 residues. The CDR3 loop reads CASSLDRGGDTQYF. Here the CDR3 DNA reads TGCGCCAGCAGCTTGGACAGGGGTGGAGATACGCAGTATTTT.

This clone has only a few counts. The chain links TRBV5-8 to TRBJ1-6; 10 positions match TRBD1. Losses at the gene ends were 0 bases for V and 10 bases for J; bases not matched to a gene: 4. CDR3 length equals 15 residues. From germline, CDR1 is SGHTS and CDR2 YDEGEE. The CDR3 loop reads CASSLEGQGRSPLHF. CDR3 sequence (DNA): TGTGCCAGCAGCTTGGAGGGACAGGGGAGATCACCCCTCCACTTT.

The CDR3 DNA reads as TGTGCCAGCAGCATGACAGGGAACACTGAAGCTTTCTTT. Translated, it gives CASSMTGNTEAFF. This chain uses TRBV7-9 with TRBJ1-1; D may be TRBD1 (6 bases). Germline V CDR1 and CDR2: SEHNR, FQNEAQ (reference sequence). The CDR3 contains 13 residues. Deletions cut 5 bases from V and 1 base from J, with 8 bases between.

The genes are TRBV2 and TRBJ1-5, with a tentative D call TRBD1 (6 bases). Trimming cost V 5 bases and J 1 base, with 12 bases left between them. This CDR3 is 15 amino acids long. Per the germline V gene, CDR1 is SNHLY and CDR2 is FYNNEI. This CDR3 is CASSFTGMSNQPQHF. The CDR3 DNA follows: TGTGCCAGCAGTTTCACAGGGATGAGCAATCAGCCCCAGCATTTT. Drawing the rest from reference TRBV2 and TRBJ1-5, the complete variable domain is EPEVTQTPSHQVTQMGQEVILRCVPISNHLYFYWYRQILGQKVEFLVSFYNNEISEKSEIFDDQFSVERPDGSNFTLKIRSTKLEDSAMYFCASSFTGMSNQPQHFGDGTRLSIL.

This rearrangement joins TRBV5-1 to TRBJ1-1, with D uncertain. Germline CDR1 reads SGHRS; CDR2 reads YFSETQ. The CDR3 contains 15 residues. Trimming removed 6 bases at V and 4 bases at J, with 19 bases between. As DNA, the CDR3 is TGCGCCAGCAAATCGGTCGGAGGGAGGAGCACTGAAGCTTTCTTT. It translates to CASKSVGGRSTEAFF.

The CDR3 DNA follows: TGCAGTGCTAGTAGCGGGGGGGCTTATCAAGAGACCCAGTACTTC. It specifies CSASSGGAYQETQYF. The chain combines TRBV20-1 with TRBJ2-5, with 11 positions matching TRBD2. The ends lost 3 bases at V and 2 bases at J; junction bases unmatched: 5. Germline lookup yields CDR1 DFQATT and CDR2 SNEGSKA (reference sequence). The CDR3 totals 15 residues.

V gene TRBV25-1 combines with J gene TRBJ2-1; 7 bases align to TRBD1. The CDR3 is made up of 12 amino acids. Trimming removed 5 bases from V and 6 bases from J; junction bases left unmatched: 1. Germline V CDR1 and CDR2: MGHDK, SYGVNS. In nucleotides, the CDR3 is TGTGCCAGCAGTTACAGGGGCAATGAGCAGTTCTTC. Residues: CASSYRGNEQFF.

The rearrangement links TRBV25-1 to TRBJ1-6, with D perhaps matching TRBD1 (6 bases). The CDR3 loop spans 15 amino acids. V lost 3 bases to trimming and J lost 6 bases, with 12 bases between them. Germline V gene data show CDR1 as MGHDK and CDR2 as SYGVNS. This CDR3 reads CASSDLRTVNSPLHF. The CDR3 DNA sequence: TGTGCCAGCAGTGATCTTAGGACAGTTAATTCACCCCTCCACTTT.

The V gene is TRBV9, the J gene TRBJ2-2; weak D call: TRBD1 (7 bases). The CDR3 has 14 amino acids. V lost 3 bases to trimming and J lost 5 bases, with 11 bases between them. CDR1 and CDR2 from the germline V gene are SGDLS and YYNGEE. The CDR3 here is CASSATGTTGELFF. CDR3 coding DNA: TGTGCCAGCAGCGCGACAGGGACTACCGGGGAGCTGTTTTTT.

This chain uses TRBV5-6 with TRBJ1-1; 8 positions agree with TRBD1. The germline CDR1 and CDR2 sequences are SGHDT and YYEEEE. Trimming took 2 bases from V and 9 from J; bases not matched to a gene: 6. CDR3 length equals 13 residues. The CDR3 spells CASSLQGESQAFF. For the CDR3, the DNA is TGTGCCAGCAGCTTACAGGGGGAAAGCCAAGCTTTCTTT.

The rearrangement links TRBV9 to TRBJ2-1; 13 positions agree with TRBD2. J lost 9 bases, V lost 3 bases, and 9 bases had no gene match. Germline CDR1 and CDR2: SGDLS and YYNGEE. CDR3 size: 16 residues. The chain's CDR3 is CASSEGLAGDGAEQFF. DNA for the CDR3: TGTGCCAGCAGCGAAGGACTAGCGGGGGATGGCGCTGAGCAGTTCTTC.

In DNA, the CDR3 is TGTGCCAGCAGCCAAGTAGCAGGGGGCATCTATGGCTACACCTTC. Amino acid sequence: CASSQVAGGIYGYTF. The gene calls are TRBV14 and TRBJ1-2, with 8 bases fitting TRBD1. This CDR3 has 15 amino acids. Germline trimming cut 1 base from V and 4 bases from J; bases unmatched to any gene: 5. Germline V gene sequence: CDR1 SGHDN, CDR2 FVKESK.

The V gene is TRBV4-1, the J gene TRBJ2-2, with D unresolved. V lost 4 bases to trimming and J lost 4 bases, with 13 bases between them. This CDR3 is built from 15 residues. Germline values: CDR1 MGHRA, CDR2 YSYEKL. The CDR3 bases are TGCGCCAGCAGCCCCTTGATTACAACCACCGGGGAGCTGTTTTTT. Translating gives CASSPLITTTGELFF.

V gene TRBV19 combines with J gene TRBJ1-6; TRBD1 matches at 10 bases. V shed 1 base, J shed 10 bases, and the junction held 4 bases outside the gene matches. This CDR3 region has 15 residues. The germline V gene encodes CDR1 LNHDA and CDR2 SQIVND (reference sequence). This CDR3 is CASSIGTGGGSPLHF. The CDR3 nucleotides read TGTGCCAGTAGTATAGGGACAGGGGGAGGCTCACCCCTCCACTTT. Complete variable domain (other parts from reference TRBV19 and TRBJ1-6): DGGITQSPKYLFRKEGQNVTLSCEQNLNHDAMYWYRQDPGQGLRLIYYSQIVNDFQKGDIAEGYSVSREKKESFPLTVTSAQKNPTAFYLCASSIGTGGGSPLHFGNGTRLTVT.

The J gene is TRBJ2-1, the V gene TRBV27; 7 nucleotides agree with TRBD2. Germline CDR1 MNHEY, CDR2 SMNVEV (reference sequence). The length of the CDR3 is 16 residues. J lost 9 bases, V lost 2 bases, and 13 bases had no gene match. CDR3 residues: CASSLRRPVGGSEQFF. DNA of the CDR3: TGTGCCAGCAGTTTAAGGCGGCCGGTCGGGGGGAGTGAGCAGTTCTTC.

The V and J genes are TRBV13 and TRBJ2-7; D not resolved. The CDR3 has 14 residues. Trimming took off 2 bases at V and 5 bases at J, with 13 bases between the two ends. Germline loops: CDR1 PRHDT, CDR2 FYEKMQ (reference sequence). The DNA for the CDR3 is TGTGCCAGCAGCTTAACAACACAATCCAACGAGCAGTACTTC. Protein: CASSLTTQSNEQYF.

This chain joins TRBV5-4 and TRBJ2-3; 12 bases line up with TRBD2. Trimming took 5 bases from V and 1 from J; bases not matched to a gene: 11. CDR1 is SGHNT, CDR2 YYREEE, per germline (reference sequence). The CDR3 is 18 residues long. CDR3 protein: CASRSGTSGFVGTDTQYF. CDR3 nucleotide sequence: TGTGCCAGCAGGTCCGGGACTAGCGGGTTTGTGGGCACAGATACGCAGTATTTT.

The V call is TRBV5-1, the J call TRBJ2-3, with a tentative D call TRBD2 (6 bases). Germline CDR1 is SGHRS and CDR2 is YFSETQ. Trimming removed 0 bases at V and 1 base at J, with 6 bases between. The CDR3 runs 14 residues. CDR3 nucleotides: TGCGCCAGCAGCTTGGGGGGGGGCACAGATACGCAGTATTTT. Protein: CASSLGGGTDTQYF.

This sequence joins TRBV18 and TRBJ1-4; 9 bases agree with TRBD1. Germline CDR1 reads KGHSH; CDR2 reads LQKENI. This CDR3 spans 17 amino acids. V lost 5 bases to trimming and J lost 4 bases; unmatched junction nucleotides: 11. The CDR3 sequence: CASSFGQGKTHNEKLFF. The DNA for the CDR3 is TGTGCCAGCTCATTCGGACAGGGGAAAACTCATAATGAAAAACTGTTTTTT.